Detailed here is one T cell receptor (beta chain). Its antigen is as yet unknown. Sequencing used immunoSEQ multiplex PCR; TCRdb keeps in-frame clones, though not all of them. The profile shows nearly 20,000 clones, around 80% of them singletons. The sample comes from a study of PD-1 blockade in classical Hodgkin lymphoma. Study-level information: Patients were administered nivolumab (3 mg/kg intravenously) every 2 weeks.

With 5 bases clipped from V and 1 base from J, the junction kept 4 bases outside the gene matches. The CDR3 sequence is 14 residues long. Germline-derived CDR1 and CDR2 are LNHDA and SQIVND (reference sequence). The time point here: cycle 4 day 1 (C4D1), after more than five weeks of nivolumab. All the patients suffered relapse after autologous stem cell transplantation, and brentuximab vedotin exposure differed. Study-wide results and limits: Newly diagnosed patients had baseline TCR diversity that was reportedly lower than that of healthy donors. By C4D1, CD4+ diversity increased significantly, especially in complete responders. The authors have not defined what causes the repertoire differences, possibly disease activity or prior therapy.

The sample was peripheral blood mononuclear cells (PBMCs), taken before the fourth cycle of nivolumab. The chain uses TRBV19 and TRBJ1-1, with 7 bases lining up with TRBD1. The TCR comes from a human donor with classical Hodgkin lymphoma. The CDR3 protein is CASSPGGWNTEAFF. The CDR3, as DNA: TGTGCCAGTAGTCCAGGGGGTTGGAACACTGAAGCTTTCTTT.